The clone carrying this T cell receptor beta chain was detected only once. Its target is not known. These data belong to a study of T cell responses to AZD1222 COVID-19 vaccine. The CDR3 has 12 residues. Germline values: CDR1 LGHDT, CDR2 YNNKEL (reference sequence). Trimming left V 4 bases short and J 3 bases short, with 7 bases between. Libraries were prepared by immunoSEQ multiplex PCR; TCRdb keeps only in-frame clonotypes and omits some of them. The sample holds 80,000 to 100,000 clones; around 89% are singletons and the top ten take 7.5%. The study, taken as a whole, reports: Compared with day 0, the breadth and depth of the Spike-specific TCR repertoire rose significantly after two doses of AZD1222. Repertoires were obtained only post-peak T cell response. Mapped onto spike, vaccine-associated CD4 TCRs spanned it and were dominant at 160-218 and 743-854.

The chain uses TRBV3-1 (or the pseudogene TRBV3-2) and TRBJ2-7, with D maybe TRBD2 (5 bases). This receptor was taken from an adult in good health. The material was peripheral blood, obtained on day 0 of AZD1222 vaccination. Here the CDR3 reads CASSPRGYEQYF. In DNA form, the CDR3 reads TGTGCCAGCAGCCCCCGGGGCTACGAGCAGTACTTC.